The following is a T cell receptor beta chain sequence with its context. This may come from a read error, since a much larger clone is one base off. The sample belongs to a study of read filtering for tumor transcriptome and immune sequencing. On the study more broadly: Among patients, 17 to 20 were male and 14 female, aged about 40 to 90 (mean roughly 64).

This library used around 400 ng RNA and molecular barcoded adaptors spanning alpha/delta and beta/gamma chains. TCRdb independently ran MiXCR on the reads; one entry per CDR3 protein. Among approximately 60,000 distinct CDR3 sequences listed, 20% to 25% were seen once. V lost 7 bases to trimming and J lost 2 bases; unmatched junction nucleotides: 6. The germline V gene has CDR1 SGHVS and CDR2 FNYEAQ. The CDR3 loop spans 16 amino acids. The TCR sequence derives from a donor at least 40 years old with multiple myeloma. Specimen: a population of CD138-negative cells sorted from bone marrow. The V call is TRBV7-6, the J call TRBJ2-6; 9 bases are shared with TRBD1. CDR3 in DNA: TGTGCCAGCACCCAACGACAGGGGGCTGGGGCCAACGTCCTGACTTTC. It translates to CASTQRQGAGANVLTF.